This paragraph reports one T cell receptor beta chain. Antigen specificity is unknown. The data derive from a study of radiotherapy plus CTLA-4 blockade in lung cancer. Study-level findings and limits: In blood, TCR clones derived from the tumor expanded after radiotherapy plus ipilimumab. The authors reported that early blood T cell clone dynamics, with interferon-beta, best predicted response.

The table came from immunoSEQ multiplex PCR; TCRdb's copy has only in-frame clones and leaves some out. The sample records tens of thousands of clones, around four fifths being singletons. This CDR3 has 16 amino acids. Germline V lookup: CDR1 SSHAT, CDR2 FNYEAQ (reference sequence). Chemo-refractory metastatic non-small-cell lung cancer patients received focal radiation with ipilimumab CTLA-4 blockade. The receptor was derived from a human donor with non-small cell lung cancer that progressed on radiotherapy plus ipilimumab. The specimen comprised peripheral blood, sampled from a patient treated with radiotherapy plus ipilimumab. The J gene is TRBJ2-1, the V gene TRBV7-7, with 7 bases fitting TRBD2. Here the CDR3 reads CASGLAVSASYNEQFF. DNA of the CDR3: TGTGCTTCCGGGCTAGCGGTATCAGCCTCCTACAATGAGCAGTTCTTC.